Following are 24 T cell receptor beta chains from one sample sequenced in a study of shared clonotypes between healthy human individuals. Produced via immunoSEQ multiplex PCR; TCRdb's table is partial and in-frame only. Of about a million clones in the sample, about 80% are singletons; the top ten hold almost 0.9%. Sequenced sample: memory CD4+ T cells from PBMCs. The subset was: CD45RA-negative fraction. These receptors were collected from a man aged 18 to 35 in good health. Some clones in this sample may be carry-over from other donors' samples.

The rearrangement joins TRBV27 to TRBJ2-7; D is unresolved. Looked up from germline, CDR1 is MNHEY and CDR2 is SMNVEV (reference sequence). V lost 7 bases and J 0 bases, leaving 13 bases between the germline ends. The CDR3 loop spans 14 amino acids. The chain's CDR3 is CASMRYFSSYEQYF. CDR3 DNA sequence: TGTGCCAGCATGCGGTACTTCAGCTCCTACGAGCAGTACTTC.

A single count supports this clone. The CDR3, as DNA: TGCAGCGTTGTTAGCTACTACGAGCAGTACTTC. Translation: CSVVSYYEQYF. The chain carries TRBV29-1 and TRBJ2-7; no reliable D call. Per germline, CDR1 SQVTM and CDR2 ANQGSEA. This CDR3 spans 11 amino acids. Trimming pared 4 bases from V and 3 bases from J, leaving 7 bases between.

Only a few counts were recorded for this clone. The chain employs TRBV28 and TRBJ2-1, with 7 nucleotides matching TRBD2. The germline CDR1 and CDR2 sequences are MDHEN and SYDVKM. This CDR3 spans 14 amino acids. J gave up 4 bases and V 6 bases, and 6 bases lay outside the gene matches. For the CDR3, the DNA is TGTGCCAGCAGGGAGACTAGCCCTTACAATGAGCAGTTCTTC. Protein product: CASRETSPYNEQFF.

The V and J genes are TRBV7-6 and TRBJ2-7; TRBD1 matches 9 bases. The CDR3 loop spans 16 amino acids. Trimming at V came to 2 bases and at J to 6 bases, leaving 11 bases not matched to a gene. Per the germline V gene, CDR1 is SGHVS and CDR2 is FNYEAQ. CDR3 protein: CASSLKPGQGSFEQYF. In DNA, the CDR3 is TGTGCCAGCAGCTTAAAACCGGGACAGGGTTCGTTCGAGCAGTACTTC.

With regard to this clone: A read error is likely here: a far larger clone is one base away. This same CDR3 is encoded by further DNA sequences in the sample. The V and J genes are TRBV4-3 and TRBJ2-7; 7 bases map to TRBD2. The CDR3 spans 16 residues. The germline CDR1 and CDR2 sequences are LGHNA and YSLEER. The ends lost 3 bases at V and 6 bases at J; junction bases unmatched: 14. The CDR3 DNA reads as TGCGCCAGCAGCCAGGGATTATCGGGACTACGGGCCGAGCAGTACTTC. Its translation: CASSQGLSGLRAEQYF.

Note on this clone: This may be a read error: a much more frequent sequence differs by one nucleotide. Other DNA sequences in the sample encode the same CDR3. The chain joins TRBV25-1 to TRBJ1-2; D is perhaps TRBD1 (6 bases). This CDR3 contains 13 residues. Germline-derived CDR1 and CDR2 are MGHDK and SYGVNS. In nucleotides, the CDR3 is TGTGCCAGCAGCGAATATGGGGGCGGAGGCTACACCTTC. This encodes CASSEYGGGGYTF.

The CDR3, as DNA: TGTGCCAGCGCTACGGGGGGCACAAGAGAGCAGTTCTTC. Encoded protein: CASATGGTREQFF. V gene TRBV25-1 combines with J gene TRBJ2-1, with a tentative D call TRBD2 (7 bases). Trimming left V 8 bases short and J 10 bases short, with 18 bases between. The CDR3 loop spans 13 amino acids. CDR1 and CDR2 from the germline V gene are MGHDK and SYGVNS.

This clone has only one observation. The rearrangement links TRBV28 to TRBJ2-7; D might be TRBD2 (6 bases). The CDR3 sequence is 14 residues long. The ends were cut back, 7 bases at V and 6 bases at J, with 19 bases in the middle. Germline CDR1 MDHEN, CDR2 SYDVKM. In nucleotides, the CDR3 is TGTGCCAGCAAGGTTAGCCCGGGAGCTATCGAGCAGTACTTC. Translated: CASKVSPGAIEQYF.

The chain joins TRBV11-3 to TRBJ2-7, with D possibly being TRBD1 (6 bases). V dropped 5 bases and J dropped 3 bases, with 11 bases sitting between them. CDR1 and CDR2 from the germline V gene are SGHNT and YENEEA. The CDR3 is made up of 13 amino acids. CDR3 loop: CASSKNRDYEQYF. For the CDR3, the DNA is TGTGCCAGCAGCAAAAACAGGGACTACGAGCAGTACTTC.

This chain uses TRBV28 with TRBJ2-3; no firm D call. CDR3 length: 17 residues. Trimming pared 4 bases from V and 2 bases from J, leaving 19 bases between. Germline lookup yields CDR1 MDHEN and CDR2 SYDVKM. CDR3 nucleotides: TGTGCCAGCAGTTCAATATTCAGCCGGAATCACACAGATACGCAGTATTTT. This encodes CASSSIFSRNHTDTQYF.

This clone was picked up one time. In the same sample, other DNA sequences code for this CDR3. CDR3 protein: CASSLLGQGYNEQFF. In nucleotides, the CDR3 is TGCGCCAGCAGCTTGTTGGGGCAGGGATACAATGAGCAGTTCTTC. The chain links TRBV5-1 to TRBJ2-1, with a tentative D call TRBD1 (5 bases). The CDR3 consists of 15 residues. With 1 base removed from V and 4 bases from J, the gap between germline ends came to 12 bases. In germline, CDR1 is SGHRS, CDR2 YFSETQ.

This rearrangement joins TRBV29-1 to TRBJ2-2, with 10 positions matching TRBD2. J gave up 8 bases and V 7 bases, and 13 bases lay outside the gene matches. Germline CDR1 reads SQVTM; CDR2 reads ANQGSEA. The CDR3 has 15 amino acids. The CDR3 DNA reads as TGCAGCGGATTTCAGGGGCTAGCGGGAGAAGGGGAGCTGTTTTTT. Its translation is CSGFQGLAGEGELFF.

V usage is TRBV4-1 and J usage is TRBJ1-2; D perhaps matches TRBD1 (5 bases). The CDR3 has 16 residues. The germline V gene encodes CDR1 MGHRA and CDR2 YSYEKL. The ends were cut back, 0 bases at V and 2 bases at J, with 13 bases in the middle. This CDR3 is CASSQDGADLNYGYTF. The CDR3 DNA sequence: TGCGCCAGCAGCCAAGATGGGGCAGACTTAAACTATGGCTACACCTTC.

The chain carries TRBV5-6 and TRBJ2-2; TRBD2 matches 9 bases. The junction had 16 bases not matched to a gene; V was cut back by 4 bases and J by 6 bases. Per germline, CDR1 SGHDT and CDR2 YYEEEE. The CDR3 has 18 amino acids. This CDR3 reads CASSRGLAPHPAPGELFF. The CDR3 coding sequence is TGTGCCAGCAGCCGGGGACTAGCTCCTCACCCCGCCCCCGGGGAGCTGTTTTTT. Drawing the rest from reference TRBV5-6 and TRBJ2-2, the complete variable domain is DAGVTQSPTHLIKTRGQQVTLRCSPKSGHDTVSWYQQALGQGPQFIFQYYEEEERQRGNFPDRFSGHQFPNYSSELNVNALLLGDSALYLCASSRGLAPHPAPGELFFGEGSRLTVL.

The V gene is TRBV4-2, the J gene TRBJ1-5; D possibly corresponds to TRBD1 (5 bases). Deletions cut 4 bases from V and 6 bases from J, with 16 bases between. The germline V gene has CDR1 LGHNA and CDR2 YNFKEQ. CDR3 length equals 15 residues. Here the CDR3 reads CASSRQGEDGQPQHF. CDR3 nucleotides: TGTGCCAGCAGCCGGCAGGGCGAGGATGGTCAGCCCCAGCATTTT.

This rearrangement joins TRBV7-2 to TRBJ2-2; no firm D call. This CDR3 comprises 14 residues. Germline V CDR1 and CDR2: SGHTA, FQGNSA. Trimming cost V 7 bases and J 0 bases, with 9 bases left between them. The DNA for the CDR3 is TGTGCCAGCACCTGGACCCCGAACACCGGGGAGCTGTTTTTT. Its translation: CASTWTPNTGELFF.

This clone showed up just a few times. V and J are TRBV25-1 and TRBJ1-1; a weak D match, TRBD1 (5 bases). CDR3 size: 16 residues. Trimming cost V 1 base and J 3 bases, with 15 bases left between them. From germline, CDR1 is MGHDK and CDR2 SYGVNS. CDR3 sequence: CASSEFGKGIDTEAFF. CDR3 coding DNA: TGTGCCAGCAGTGAATTCGGGAAGGGGATAGACACTGAAGCTTTCTTT.

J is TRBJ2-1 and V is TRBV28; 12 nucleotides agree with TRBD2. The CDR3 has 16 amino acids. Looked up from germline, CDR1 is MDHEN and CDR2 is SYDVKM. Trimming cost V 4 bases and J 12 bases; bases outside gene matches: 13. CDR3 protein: CASSSLGTSGSPWQFF. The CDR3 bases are TGTGCCAGCAGTTCCTTAGGGACTAGCGGGTCCCCTTGGCAGTTCTTC.

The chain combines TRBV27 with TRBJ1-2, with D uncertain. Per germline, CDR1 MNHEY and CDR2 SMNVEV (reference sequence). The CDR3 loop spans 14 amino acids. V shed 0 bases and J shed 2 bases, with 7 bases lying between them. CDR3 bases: TGTGCCAGCAGTTTATCGCCAGGAAACTATGGCTACACCTTC. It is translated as CASSLSPGNYGYTF.

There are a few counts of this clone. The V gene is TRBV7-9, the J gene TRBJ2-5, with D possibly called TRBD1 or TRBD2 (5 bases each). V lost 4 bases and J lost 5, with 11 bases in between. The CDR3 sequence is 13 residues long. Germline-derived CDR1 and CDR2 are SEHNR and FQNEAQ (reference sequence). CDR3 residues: CASSSWDGETQYF. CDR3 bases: TGTGCCAGCAGCTCGTGGGACGGCGAGACCCAGTACTTC.

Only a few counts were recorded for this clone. The CDR3 DNA follows: TGTGCCAGCCGGGACAGGGGGACGGGGGCTAATGAAAAACTGTTTTTT. It translates to CASRDRGTGANEKLFF. The chain is built from TRBV27 and TRBJ1-4; 11 bases agree with TRBD1. V shed 8 bases and J 3 bases; nucleotides not matched to a gene: 8. CDR1 and CDR2 from the germline V gene are MNHEY and SMNVEV (reference sequence). The CDR3 has 16 amino acids.

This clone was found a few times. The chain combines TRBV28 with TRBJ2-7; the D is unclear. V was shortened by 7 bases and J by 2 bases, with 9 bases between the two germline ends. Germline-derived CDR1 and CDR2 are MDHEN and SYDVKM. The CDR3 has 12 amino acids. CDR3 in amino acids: CASNDDPYEQYF. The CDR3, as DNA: TGTGCCAGCAACGACGATCCCTACGAGCAGTACTTC.

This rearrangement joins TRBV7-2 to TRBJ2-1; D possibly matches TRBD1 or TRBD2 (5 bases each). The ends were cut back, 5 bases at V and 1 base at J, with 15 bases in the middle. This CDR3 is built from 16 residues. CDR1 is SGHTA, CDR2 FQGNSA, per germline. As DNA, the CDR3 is TGTGCCAGCAGCGCCCGAGGGACCACTTCCTACAATGAGCAGTTCTTC. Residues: CASSARGTTSYNEQFF.

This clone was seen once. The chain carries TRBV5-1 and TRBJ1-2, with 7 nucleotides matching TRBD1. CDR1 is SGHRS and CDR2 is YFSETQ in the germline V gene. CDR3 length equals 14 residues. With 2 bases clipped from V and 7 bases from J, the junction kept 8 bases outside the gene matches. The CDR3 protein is CASSFSDREGGYTF. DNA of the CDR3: TGCGCCAGCAGCTTTTCCGACAGGGAAGGTGGCTACACCTTC.